The 20 T cell receptor beta chains given below trace back to one sample, sequenced in a study of T-cell reconstitution after alpha-beta-depleted transplantation in children. For TCRbeta, the library was prepared with unique molecular identifiers. One entry per CDR3 protein results from TCRdb running MiXCR on the PCR reads. The table includes just over 950,000 distinct CDR3 sequences, about 31% detected once. Material: PBMCs, mostly from graft donor cells, obtained 360 days after TCRalphabeta/CD19-depleted stem cell transplant. These receptors all stem from a boy less than two years old who had a stem cell transplant for SCID, so the T cells may come from the graft donor.

The chain combines TRBV4-2 with TRBJ2-3; 7 nucleotides align to TRBD1. CDR1 LGHNA and CDR2 YNFKEQ come from the germline V gene. V lost 0 bases to trimming and J lost 6 bases; unmatched junction nucleotides: 9. This CDR3 is 16 amino acids long. CDR3 amino acids: CASSQDGTVGEDTQYF. The CDR3 region has the DNA TGTGCCAGCAGCCAAGACGGGACAGTGGGTGAGGATACGCAGTATTTT.

This clonotype has a count of ten or more. The chain uses TRBV7-2 and TRBJ1-1; 9 bases line up with TRBD1. This CDR3 is 15 amino acids long. The germline CDR1 and CDR2 sequences are SGHTA and FQGNSA. J gave up 11 bases and V 0 bases, and 10 bases lay outside the gene matches. Written as DNA, the CDR3 is TGTGCCAGCAGCTTAGCGACCGGGACAGGGTCATGGGCTTTCTTT. It codes for CASSLATGTGSWAFF.

The chain couples TRBV7-9 to TRBJ1-1; the D is unclear. Deletions cut 4 bases from V and 11 bases from J, with 17 bases between. This CDR3 is 13 amino acids long. CDR1 SEHNR and CDR2 FQNEAQ come from the germline V gene (reference sequence). The CDR3 nucleotides are TGTGCCAGCAGCTATAGTGGCTCGGTGGGGGCTTTCTTT. Protein: CASSYSGSVGAFF.

With regard to this clonotype: Sequence at one end of the junction differs from germline and may be a read error. This chain uses TRBV7-2 with TRBJ2-7; weak D call: TRBD1 (5 bases). The V gene's germline CDR1 is SGHTA and CDR2 FQGNSA. CDR3 length: 9 residues. Here the CDR3 reads CASSPPQGF. The CDR3 region has the DNA TGTGCCAGCAGCCCCCCCCAGGGCTTC.

Here the CDR3 reads CASSQSQGGNYGYTF. CDR3 nucleotide sequence: TGTGCCAGCAGCCAATCACAGGGAGGTAACTATGGCTACACCTTC. The chain combines TRBV3-1 with TRBJ1-2; D is possibly TRBD1 (6 bases). This CDR3 spans 15 amino acids. The germline V gene encodes CDR1 LGHDT and CDR2 YNNKEL (reference sequence). Trimming cost V 2 bases and J 1 base, with 11 bases left between them.

The chain has TRBV4-1 and TRBJ2-1; a weak D match, TRBD2 (6 bases). The germline CDR1 and CDR2 sequences are MGHRA and YSYEKL. V was shortened by 0 bases and J by 4 bases, with 16 bases between the two germline ends. CDR3 size: 17 residues. The CDR3 reads CASSQDVGREIYNEQFF. The CDR3 DNA follows: TGCGCCAGCAGCCAAGATGTCGGGCGGGAAATTTACAATGAGCAGTTCTTC.

This clonotype was detected ten times or more. The V and J genes are TRBV20-1 and TRBJ1-4, with 9 bases that match TRBD1. Germline lookup yields CDR1 DFQATT and CDR2 SNEGSKA (reference sequence). The V segment lost 3 bases and the J segment 10 bases; nucleotides outside the gene matches: 9. The CDR3 is 14 residues long. The CDR3 DNA follows: TGCAGTGCTAGGGCGCTACAGGGGGCCGTAAAACTGTTTTTT. This codes for CSARALQGAVKLFF.

The chain employs TRBV5-5 and TRBJ1-5, with D possibly TRBD1 on 6 matching bases. Germline V gene lookup returns CDR1 SGHKS and CDR2 YYEKEE (reference sequence). This CDR3 spans 15 amino acids. The V end was cut by 2 bases, the J end by 0 bases, with 9 bases between. CDR3 in amino acids: CASSFGQYSNQPQHF. As DNA, the CDR3 is TGTGCCAGCAGCTTCGGACAGTATAGCAATCAGCCCCAGCATTTT.

In its sample, this clonotype was seen a few times. J is TRBJ2-1 and V is TRBV21-1; TRBD1, as called in the table, went unchecked against the DNA. TRBV21-1 is termed a pseudogene. The CDR3 length is 14 residues. Here the CDR3 reads CASSFRWGGNEQFF. For the CDR3, the DNA is TGTGCCAGCAGCTTCCGGTGGGGGGGAAATGAGCAGTTCTTC.

This clonotype was detected ten times or more. Here the CDR3 reads CASSFSGADTQYF. CDR3 sequence (DNA): TGTGCCAGCAGCTTTTCGGGTGCAGATACGCAGTATTTT. The chain links TRBV5-5 to TRBJ2-3, with D unclear. The CDR3 loop spans 13 amino acids. V was pared by 2 bases and J by 4 bases, with 8 bases between. From germline, CDR1 is SGHKS and CDR2 YYEKEE (reference sequence).

The sample holds a few counts of this clonotype. This chain links TRBV24-1 with TRBJ2-3, with D possibly matching TRBD2 (7 bases). This CDR3 has 15 residues. The V gene lost 9 bases and the J gene lost 4 bases, with 19 bases spanning the gap. Germline V CDR1 and CDR2: KGHDR, SFDVKD. CDR3 sequence reads: CATSPGGVGADTQYF. CDR3 in DNA: TGTGCCACCTCTCCGGGGGGCGTCGGGGCAGATACGCAGTATTTT.

This clonotype was seen only a few times. This CDR3 reads CASSHPGLRPGEQYF. The CDR3 region has the DNA TGTGCCAGCAGCCACCCGGGACTGAGACCTGGAGAGCAGTACTTC. The rearrangement links TRBV12-3 or TRBV12-4 to TRBJ2-7, with D possibly matching TRBD2 (6 bases). The CDR3 has 15 amino acids. The V end lost 6 bases, the J end lost 7 bases, and 22 bases lay between the germline ends.

The rearrangement uses TRBV20-1 and TRBJ2-3; 10 bases are shared with TRBD2. This CDR3 contains 19 residues. The ends lost 1 base at V and 2 bases at J; junction bases unmatched: 15. Germline CDR1 is DFQATT and CDR2 is SNEGSKA (reference sequence). CDR3 residues: CSARVGGALAGALTDTQYF. The DNA for the CDR3 is TGCAGTGCTAGAGTTGGCGGTGCGCTAGCGGGGGCCCTCACAGATACGCAGTATTTT.

The chain is built from TRBV5-6 and TRBJ2-1, with D possibly being TRBD1 (5 bases). The germline V gene has CDR1 SGHDT and CDR2 YYEEEE. This CDR3 comprises 15 residues. V dropped 4 bases and J dropped 2 bases, with 13 bases sitting between them. The CDR3 nucleotides read TGTGCCAGCAGCCCGGACACGGTACCCTACAATGAGCAGTTCTTC. It specifies CASSPDTVPYNEQFF.

This chain links TRBV12-3 or TRBV12-4 with TRBJ2-7; D possibly corresponds to TRBD1 (5 bases). V was pared by 6 bases and J by 9 bases, with 27 bases between. There are 16 residues in the CDR3. CDR3 in DNA: TGTGCCAGCAGCCTTCGATTAAGCAGGGCCCTCTCGGTGCAGTACTTC. It encodes CASSLRLSRALSVQYF.

The chain carries TRBV20-1 and TRBJ2-1, with D uncertain. Germline-derived CDR1 and CDR2 are DFQATT and SNEGSKA (reference sequence). This CDR3 comprises 14 residues. V lost 3 bases and J lost 5, with 14 bases in between. CDR3 coding DNA: TGCAGTGCTAGGCCCCAACCGGGCCACAATGAGCAGTTCTTC. Translating gives CSARPQPGHNEQFF.

The chain has TRBV4-1 and TRBJ1-1; D not resolved. CDR3 size: 12 residues. Deletions cut 3 bases from V and 10 bases from J, with 12 bases between. Per germline, CDR1 MGHRA and CDR2 YSYEKL. CDR3 sequence reads: CASSHQTERAFF. CDR3 DNA: TGCGCCAGCAGCCACCAAACGGAGAGAGCTTTCTTT.

There are a few counts of this clonotype. The rearrangement links TRBV15 to TRBJ2-1; D is perhaps TRBD2 (6 bases). CDR1 is LNHNV, CDR2 YYDKDF, per germline (reference sequence). CDR3 size: 14 residues. Trimming removed 0 bases at V and 6 bases at J, with 9 bases between. CDR3 nucleotide sequence: TGTGCCACCAGCAGAGATGGAGGGCTCAATGAGCAGTTCTTC. Its translation is CATSRDGGLNEQFF.

The rearrangement uses TRBV6-2 or TRBV6-3 and TRBJ2-5, with 9 positions matching TRBD2. Per germline, CDR1 MNHEY and CDR2 SVGEGT. The CDR3 runs 15 residues. The trim removed 4 bases at V and 1 base at J, leaving 4 bases unmatched. The CDR3 loop is CASSLSGGFQETQYF. In nucleotides, the CDR3 is TGTGCCAGCAGTTTAAGCGGGGGGTTCCAAGAGACCCAGTACTTC.

The genes are TRBV6-1 and TRBJ1-2; D possibly corresponds to TRBD1 (5 bases). The CDR3 runs 14 residues. The ends were cut back, 6 bases at V and 6 bases at J, with 17 bases in the middle. Germline V gene data show CDR1 as MNHNS and CDR2 as SASEGT. The CDR3 is CASRKTGTSNGYTF. CDR3 DNA sequence: TGTGCCAGCAGGAAAACCGGGACCTCCAATGGCTACACCTTC.